The T cell receptor (beta chain) described here comes from a study of T-cell memory formation after mild COVID-19. TCRdb processed the 5' RACE reads anew with MiXCR; each CDR3 protein has one entry. The repertoire has 180,000 or so distinct CDR3 sequences, more than 15% of them found once; the top ten carry roughly 1.9%. The trim removed 6 bases at V and 1 base at J, leaving 9 bases unmatched. This CDR3 is built from 17 residues. Germline CDR1 SEHNR, CDR2 FQNEAQ (reference sequence). This clonotype was detected a few times. The V and J genes are TRBV7-9 and TRBJ2-7, with 13 bases identical to TRBD2. The sample taken for sequencing was PBMCs or a T cell subset sorted from them (not recorded which). The receptor's source is an adult woman who had mild COVID-19 (a few samples of this study predate the infection). Cell type and time point are not known. The CDR3 sequence: CASRNGLAGASSYEQYF. As DNA, the CDR3 is TGTGCCAGCAGGAACGGACTAGCGGGAGCTTCATCCTACGAGCAGTACTTC.